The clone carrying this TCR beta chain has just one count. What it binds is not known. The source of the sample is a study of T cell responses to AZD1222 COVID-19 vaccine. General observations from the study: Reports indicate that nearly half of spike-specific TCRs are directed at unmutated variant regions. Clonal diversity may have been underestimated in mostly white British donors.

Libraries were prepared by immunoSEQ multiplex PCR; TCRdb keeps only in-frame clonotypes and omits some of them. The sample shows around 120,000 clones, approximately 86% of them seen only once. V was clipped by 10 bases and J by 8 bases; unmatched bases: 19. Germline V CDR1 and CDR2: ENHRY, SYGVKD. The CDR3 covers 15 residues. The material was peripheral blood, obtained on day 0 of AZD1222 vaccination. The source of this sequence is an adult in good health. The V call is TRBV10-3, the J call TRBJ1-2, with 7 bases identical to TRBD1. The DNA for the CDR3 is TGTGCCACCAGCCCGGGAGGGGGCCCTGATTTGGGCTACACCTTC. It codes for CATSPGGGPDLGYTF.